Reported below is one T cell receptor (beta chain). As yet, its antigen is unknown. This sample was included in a study of blood T cells in healthy people across ages. Study findings and constraints: A roughly linear age-dependent decrease characterized TCR beta diversity per million T cells.

Total RNA extraction produced at least 5 micrograms (per sample) for the study. A J-beta primer mix and a sample-barcoded 5' primer were used in a second PCR of roughly 6 to 12 cycles. TCRdb re-derived calls from the 5' RACE reads in MiXCR, one entry per CDR3 protein. The table has 750,000 to 950,000 distinct CDR3 sequences, roughly 24% seen once. These records were also assigned to another study, of T cells of mothers and their children. This second study says: A few healthy Caucasian mothers served as donors, and their six children did as well. Among related mother-child pairs, overlap was slightly higher than in unrelated pairs, though not significantly.

The specimen sequenced was blood. The clonotype was recovered from a boy younger than 18 in good health.

This CDR3 reads CATSRDSPTVGDEQYF. Written as DNA, the CDR3 is TGTGCCACCAGCAGAGATTCCCCTACTGTAGGTGACGAGCAGTACTTC. The chain joins TRBV15 to TRBJ2-1; D not certain. The tail of the sequence fits TRBJ2-7 better, so the J call may be wrong. The CDR3 runs to 16 residues. Germline V CDR1 and CDR2: LNHNV, YYDKDF (reference sequence).